Listed below are T cell receptor beta chains from one sample, sequenced in a study of blood T cell repertoires in COVID-19. The assay was immunoSEQ multiplex PCR, and TCRdb's table has in-frame clones only and misses some. The sample contains a few hundred thousand clones, roughly 88% of which appear only once. The sample comprised peripheral blood. Every receptor here comes from a woman aged 45-65 years with COVID-19, enrolled during active disease. CDR3s include the opening cysteine and the closing phenylalanine or tryptophan. Fields, in order: D gene, J gene, clone size, CDR3 length, V gene, CDR3 protein, CDR3 DNA. The D gene is left open where the match is weak. Where a row states a size, it is once, few, many or the class of an expanded clone; other rows omit it.

-	TRBJ2-2	-	15	TRBV27	CASTPWAGNTGELFF	TGTGCCAGCACTCCTTGGGCTGGGAACACCGGGGAGCTGTTTTTT
TRBD2	TRBJ2-1	once	17	TRBV18	CASSPIDASGGANEQFF	TGTGCCAGCTCACCAATAGATGCTAGCGGGGGGGCCAATGAGCAGTTCTTC
-	TRBJ1-2	-	15	TRBV7-6	CADPPGRGPFYGYTF	TGTGCCGACCCCCCGGGGCGGGGGCCCTTCTATGGCTACACCTTC
-	TRBJ2-7	-	15	TRBV5-4	CASSLAPGWISEQYF	TGTGCCAGCAGCTTGGCCCCAGGGTGGATCTCCGAGCAGTACTTC
-	TRBJ1-5	-	12	TRBV7-9	CASSRSDQPQHF	TGTGCCAGCAGCCGGAGCGATCAGCCCCAGCATTTT
TRBD1	TRBJ1-2	-	15	TRBV6-5	CASSTRRQGDYGYTF	TGTGCCAGCAGTACTCGCCGACAGGGAGACTATGGCTACACCTTC
-	TRBJ1-1	-	15	TRBV20-1	CSASPVSLTATEAFF	TGCAGTGCTAGTCCTGTTAGCTTAACGGCGACTGAAGCTTTCTTT
-	TRBJ1-2	-	11	TRBV29-1	CSVEDGEGYTF	TGCAGCGTTGAAGATGGAGAGGGCTACACCTTC
-	TRBJ1-1	few	16	TRBV16	CASSHHHGHRNTEAFF	TGTGCCAGCAGCCATCATCATGGACACAGGAACACTGAAGCTTTCTTT
TRBD1	TRBJ1-2	-	12	TRBV30	CAWSKGGAGYTF	TGTGCCTGGAGTAAAGGGGGCGCGGGCTACACCTTC
TRBD2	TRBJ2-2	once	16	TRBV7-9	CASSQGLAPNTGELFF	TGTGCCAGCAGTCAAGGACTAGCACCGAACACCGGGGAGCTGTTTTTT
-	TRBJ1-1	-	18	TRBV5-1	CASSLGAGLMMEDAEAFF	TGCGCCAGCAGCTTGGGAGCAGGGCTAATGATGGAAGATGCTGAAGCTTTCTTT
TRBD2	TRBJ2-1	many	16	TRBV5-5	CASSLNPTSGGDEQFF	TGTGCCAGCAGCTTAAACCCGACTAGCGGGGGGGATGAGCAGTTCTTC
-	TRBJ2-2	-	16	TRBV5-6	CASSFKSEGAYGELFF	TGTGCCAGCAGCTTTAAGTCGGAGGGGGCTTACGGGGAGCTGTTTTTT
-	TRBJ1-2	-	13	TRBV12-3/TRBV12-4	CASSPTGIYGYTF	TGTGCCAGCAGCCCAACAGGGATCTATGGCTACACCTTC
-	TRBJ1-6	-	14	TRBV11-2	CASSLDAGNSPLHF	TGTGCCAGCAGCTTAGATGCAGGCAATTCACCCCTCCACTTT